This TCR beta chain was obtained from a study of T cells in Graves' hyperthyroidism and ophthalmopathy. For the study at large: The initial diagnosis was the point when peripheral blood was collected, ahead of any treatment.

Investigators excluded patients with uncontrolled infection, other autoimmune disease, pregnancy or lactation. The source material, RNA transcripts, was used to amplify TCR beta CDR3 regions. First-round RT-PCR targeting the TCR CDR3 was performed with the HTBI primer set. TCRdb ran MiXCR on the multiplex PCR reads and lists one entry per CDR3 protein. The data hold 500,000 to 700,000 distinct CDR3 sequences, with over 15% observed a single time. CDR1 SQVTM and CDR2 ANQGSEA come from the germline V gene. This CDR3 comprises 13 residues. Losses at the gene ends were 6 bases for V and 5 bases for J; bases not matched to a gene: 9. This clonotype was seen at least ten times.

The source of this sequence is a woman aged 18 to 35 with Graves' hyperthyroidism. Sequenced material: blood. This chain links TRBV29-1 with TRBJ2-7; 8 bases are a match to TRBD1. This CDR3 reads CSVSAGGLNEQYF. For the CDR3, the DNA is TGCAGCGTGTCTGCAGGGGGCCTCAACGAGCAGTACTTC.